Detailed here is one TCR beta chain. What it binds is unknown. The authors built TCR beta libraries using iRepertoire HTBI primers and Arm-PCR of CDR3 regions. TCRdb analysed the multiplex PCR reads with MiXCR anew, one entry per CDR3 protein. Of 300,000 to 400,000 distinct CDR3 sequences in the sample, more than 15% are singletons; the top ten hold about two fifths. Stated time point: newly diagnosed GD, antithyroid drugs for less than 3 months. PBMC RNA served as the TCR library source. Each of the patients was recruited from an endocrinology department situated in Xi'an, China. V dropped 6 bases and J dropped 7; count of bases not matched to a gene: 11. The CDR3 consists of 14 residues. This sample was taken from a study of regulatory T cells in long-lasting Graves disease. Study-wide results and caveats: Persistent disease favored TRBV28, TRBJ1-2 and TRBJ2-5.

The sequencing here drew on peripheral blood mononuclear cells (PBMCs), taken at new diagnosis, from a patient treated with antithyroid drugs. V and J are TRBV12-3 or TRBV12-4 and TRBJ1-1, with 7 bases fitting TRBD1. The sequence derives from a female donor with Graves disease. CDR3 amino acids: CASSEIDREGEAFF. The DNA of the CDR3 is TGTGCCAGCAGCGAAATCGACAGGGAGGGTGAAGCTTTCTTT.